Listed here are 17 T cell receptor beta chains from one sample, sequenced in a study of blood T cell repertoires in COVID-19. Data came from immunoSEQ multiplex PCR; TCRdb stores just in-frame clones and leaves some out. The repertoire consists of roughly 140,000 clones, with approximately 80% occurring once and the leading ten covering just under 9%. The sequenced material came from peripheral blood. The receptor set was obtained from a woman aged 80 or over in a cohort sampled during active or convalescent COVID-19.

This clone appeared once. The chain couples TRBV28 to TRBJ1-1, with D hard to call. Germline V gene data show CDR1 as MDHEN and CDR2 as SYDVKM. Trimming removed 1 base from V and 8 bases from J, with 8 bases in between. The CDR3 length is 12 residues. The CDR3 DNA sequence: TGTGCCAGCAGTTTATCGGTGTCCGAAGCTTTCTTT. It specifies CASSLSVSEAFF. The full variable domain, rest sourced from reference TRBV28 and TRBJ1-1, is DVKVTQSSRYLVKRTGEKVFLECVQDMDHENMFWYRQDPGLGLRLIYFSYDVKMKEKGDIPEGYSVSREKKERFSLILESASTNQTSMYLCASSLSVSEAFFGQGTRLTVV.

The CDR3 here is CASTALWSRVGGYTF. For the CDR3, the DNA is TGTGCCAGCACCGCTTTGTGGTCCCGGGTGGGTGGCTACACCTTC. The genes are TRBV6-5 and TRBJ1-2; no clear D gene. CDR3 length equals 15 residues. Germline CDR1 reads MNHEY; CDR2 reads SVGAGI. Trimming took off 7 bases at V and 7 bases at J, with 22 bases between the two ends.

The chain employs TRBV5-6 and TRBJ1-2; a possible D gene is TRBD1 (5 bases). Deletions cut 4 bases from V and 4 bases from J, with 14 bases between. The germline gives CDR1 SGHDT, CDR2 YYEEEE. CDR3 size: 14 residues. CDR3: CASSPPIDSYGYTF. In DNA, the CDR3 is TGTGCCAGCAGCCCCCCAATAGACAGCTATGGCTACACCTTC. The complete variable domain, with remaining parts taken from reference TRBV5-6 and TRBJ1-2, reads DAGVTQSPTHLIKTRGQQVTLRCSPKSGHDTVSWYQQALGQGPQFIFQYYEEEERQRGNFPDRFSGHQFPNYSSELNVNALLLGDSALYLCASSPPIDSYGYTFGSGTRLTVV.

This sequence joins TRBV28 and TRBJ2-7; D remains ambiguous. This CDR3 contains 12 residues. Trimming removed 6 bases at V and 6 bases at J, with 12 bases between. Germline CDR1 is MDHEN and CDR2 is SYDVKM. CDR3 residues: CASSRFRGEQYV. The CDR3 nucleotides read TGTGCCAGCAGCCGATTCCGAGGCGAGCAGTACGTC.

The chain joins TRBV2 to TRBJ2-2, with D maybe TRBD1 (6 bases). Germline assignment: CDR1 SNHLY and CDR2 FYNNEI. The CDR3 runs 15 residues. V lost 4 bases and J 0 bases, leaving 9 bases between the germline ends. This CDR3 is CASSAGHSNTGELFF. CDR3 bases: TGTGCCAGCAGTGCGGGACACTCGAACACCGGGGAGCTGTTTTTT.

The chain recombines TRBV7-6 with TRBJ2-1, with 8 nucleotides matching TRBD2. In germline, CDR1 is SGHVS, CDR2 FNYEAQ. Germline trimming cut 3 bases from V and 9 bases from J; bases unmatched to any gene: 10. CDR3 length: 15 residues. The CDR3: CASSFVSGGGTEQFF. DNA for the CDR3: TGTGCCAGCAGCTTTGTGTCCGGGGGGGGCACTGAGCAGTTCTTC.

As DNA, the CDR3 is TGTGCCAGCAGGGGCAGAAACAATGAGCAGTTCTTC. Translating it yields CASRGRNNEQFF. This sequence joins TRBV2 and TRBJ2-1; unclear D gene. V lost 6 bases to trimming and J lost 5 bases, with 8 bases between them. The CDR3 extends over 12 amino acids. Germline V CDR1 and CDR2: SNHLY, FYNNEI.

The chain has TRBV7-3 and TRBJ2-1; 7 bases agree with TRBD1. The ends lost 2 bases at V and 6 bases at J; junction bases unmatched: 4. Looked up from germline, CDR1 is SGHTA and CDR2 is FQGTGA. The CDR3 contains 14 residues. The CDR3 DNA sequence: TGTGCCAGCAGCTTAGGGCACAGGGGCAATGAGCAGTTCTTC. This gives the protein CASSLGHRGNEQFF.

The CDR3 DNA is TGTGCCATCAGTGAGTCGGGGAGGGGGGAGCAGTACTTC. It yields the protein CAISESGRGEQYF. The chain carries TRBV10-3 and TRBJ2-7, with D possibly matching TRBD2 (7 bases). The V gene's germline CDR1 is ENHRY and CDR2 SYGVKD. The CDR3 loop spans 13 amino acids. V lost 0 bases and J lost 7, with 10 bases in between.

A single count supports this clone. The chain couples TRBV5-7 to TRBJ2-1; 12 bases map to TRBD2. TRBV5-7 is an ORF, and what it does is uncertain. V was pared by 2 bases and J by 5 bases, with 8 bases of the junction left unmatched. CDR3 length: 17 residues. CDR3 region: CASSFPSGGAGDNEQFF. The DNA of the CDR3 is TGTGCCAGCAGCTTTCCTAGCGGGGGGGCTGGGGACAATGAGCAGTTCTTC.

The DNA of the CDR3 is TGTGCCAGCAGCTTAGTTCCGGGGACAGCTAACTATGGCTACACCTTC. Amino acid sequence: CASSLVPGTANYGYTF. The chain links TRBV7-8 to TRBJ1-2, with 7 bases lining up with TRBD1. Germline lookup yields CDR1 SGHVS and CDR2 FQNEAQ. The CDR3 totals 16 residues. V lost 1 base, J lost 0 bases, and 5 bases stayed unmatched.

This chain joins TRBV7-2 and TRBJ1-1; 9 bases align to TRBD1. Germline V gene sequence: CDR1 SGHTA, CDR2 FQGNSA. The CDR3 contains 16 residues. Losses at the gene ends were 5 bases for V and 5 bases for J; bases not matched to a gene: 12. The CDR3: CASSQNPTGGRTEAFF. In DNA form, the CDR3 reads TGTGCCAGCAGCCAAAACCCGACAGGGGGTCGGACTGAAGCTTTCTTT.

The chain uses TRBV4-1 and TRBJ1-4, with unresolved D. This CDR3 has 14 residues. The V gene lost 0 bases and the J gene lost 6 bases, with 8 bases spanning the gap. Germline V CDR1 and CDR2: MGHRA, YSYEKL. Here the CDR3 DNA reads TGCGCCAGCAGCCAAGACGAGCGGGATGAAAAACTGTTTTTT. Encoded protein: CASSQDERDEKLFF.

For this clone: The junction departs from germline at one end; a sequencing error may be responsible. The chain joins TRBV15 to TRBJ2-3; D remains unclear. Germline lookup yields CDR1 LNHNV and CDR2 YYDKDF (reference sequence). The CDR3 runs to 14 residues. The CDR3, as DNA: TGTGCCACCAGCAGAGAAGGTAGCAGAGATACGCAGTATTTT. It is translated as CATSREGSRDTQYF.

The V and J genes are TRBV19 and TRBJ1-5; TRBD1 might be the D (5 bases). Germline CDR1 and CDR2: LNHDA and SQIVND (reference sequence). The CDR3 runs to 13 residues. V gave up 4 bases and J gave up 5 bases, with 9 bases separating them. The CDR3 region is CASSRGRDQPQHF. CDR3 coding DNA: TGTGCCAGTAGTAGGGGCAGGGATCAGCCCCAGCATTTT. Full variable domain (missing parts from reference TRBV19 and TRBJ1-5): DGGITQSPKYLFRKEGQNVTLSCEQNLNHDAMYWYRQDPGQGLRLIYYSQIVNDFQKGDIAEGYSVSREKKESFPLTVTSAQKNPTAFYLCASSRGRDQPQHFGDGTRLSIL.

CDR3 bases: TGTGCCAGCAGTTACAACAGAAACTATGGCTACACCTTC. It codes for CASSYNRNYGYTF. The V gene is TRBV6-5, the J gene TRBJ1-2; no reliable D call. The CDR3 extends over 13 amino acids. Germline CDR1 MNHEY, CDR2 SVGAGI. The ends were cut back, 2 bases at V and 2 bases at J, with 6 bases in the middle.

The rearrangement joins TRBV27 to TRBJ1-5; 9 bases agree with TRBD1. J was trimmed by 6 bases and V by 2 bases; bases with no gene match: 5. CDR1 is MNHEY and CDR2 is SMNVEV in the germline V gene (reference sequence). The CDR3 loop spans 15 amino acids. This CDR3 reads CASSLTGGAGQPQHF. Here the CDR3 DNA reads TGTGCCAGCAGTTTAACAGGGGGCGCAGGTCAGCCCCAGCATTTT.